Listed below are T cell receptor beta chains from one sample, sequenced in a study of type 1 regulatory T cells. The antigens for these receptors are not known. TCRdb re-derived calls from the reads in MiXCR, one entry per CDR3 protein. Of tens of thousands of distinct CDR3 sequences detected, approximately 67% appear once; the ten largest clones hold approximately 1.8%. What was sequenced was cultured non-Tr1 T cells, either the whole culture or a sorted T cell fraction (not recorded which). The receptors stem from a human donor in good health. The CDR3 runs from the conserved cysteine through the conserved F or W. D genes are given only for firm matches.

d_call,v_call,j_call,cdr3_aa
TRBD1,TRBV5-1,TRBJ1-5,CASSLGGTANQPQHF
TRBD2,TRBV4-2,TRBJ2-7,CASSQEWASGDYEQYF
NA,TRBV4-1,TRBJ2-7,CTSSQGSLNEQYF
NA,TRBV20-1,TRBJ2-7,CSARDIQSSYEQYF
TRBD1,TRBV5-1,TRBJ2-2,CASSSRDRVGGELFF
TRBD1,TRBV15,TRBJ1-6,CATSREGGADSPLHF
TRBD2,TRBV24-1,TRBJ2-5,CATSGREGQETQYF
TRBD2,TRBV20-1,TRBJ2-1,CSAPNPREGHGNEQFF
NA,TRBV20-1,TRBJ1-5,CSARDSARVNQPQHF
TRBD1,TRBV5-1,TRBJ1-1,CASRAGTGGTEAFF
TRBD2,TRBV4-3,TRBJ2-6,CASSQESGAGANVLTF
NA,TRBV29-1,TRBJ2-7,CSGITGYEQYF
TRBD2,TRBV5-1,TRBJ2-2,CASSPGLAGENTGELFF
TRBD2,TRBV11-2,TRBJ2-4,CASTLAGNENIQYF
TRBD1,TRBV18,TRBJ2-1,CASSPRTGGINEQFF
NA,TRBV4-2,TRBJ2-2,CASSQDATITGELFF
NA,TRBV11-2,TRBJ2-1,CASSSLPGYNEQFF
TRBD2,TRBV7-9,TRBJ2-5,CASRPGTSGSRRETQYF
TRBD1,TRBV28,TRBJ2-7,CASSSGQGSYEQYF
TRBD1,TRBV7-2,TRBJ1-5,CASSPGQGSYQPQHF
NA,TRBV5-6,TRBJ1-5,CASSLGWDADQPQHF
TRBD2,TRBV29-1,TRBJ2-3,CSVASGSWKDTQYF
NA,TRBV3-1,TRBJ2-3,CASSPPGNTQYF
NA,TRBV2,TRBJ2-5,CASTGPRVLSQETQYF
TRBD2,TRBV7-3,TRBJ2-1,CASSPYNSGRNEQFF
TRBD1,TRBV5-1,TRBJ1-2,CASSLATGVGNYGYTF
TRBD2,TRBV7-2,TRBJ2-5,CASSLPSQTSGAEETQYF
TRBD1,TRBV20-1,TRBJ1-2,CSAPGQGPYGYTF
NA,TRBV20-1,TRBJ2-3,CSARVFLEGDTQYF
TRBD1,TRBV27,TRBJ1-3,CASRRQGSSGNTIYF
NA,TRBV20-1,TRBJ1-2,CSARELAVGYTF
TRBD2,TRBV7-2,TRBJ2-1,CASSLGDYEQFF
NA,TRBV20-1,TRBJ1-4,CSAQQGTNEKLLF
TRBD2,TRBV6-6,TRBJ2-1,CASSYSGFSGVYNEQFF
NA,TRBV18,TRBJ2-7,CASSPPGIRLHGQYF
NA,TRBV3-1,TRBJ1-1,CASSLGLNTEAFF
NA,TRBV3-1,TRBJ2-2,CASRPTYATGELFF
NA,TRBV5-4,TRBJ2-4,CASSITQVVGKNIQYF
NA,TRBV6-6,TRBJ1-1,CAGVSGWSPGAEAFF
TRBD2,TRBV12-3/TRBV12-4,TRBJ2-2,CASSPSLGTSGAGNTGELFF
NA,TRBV20-1,TRBJ2-3,CSARDLAAATDTQYF